This TCR beta chain came from a study of control samples from healthy donors and cancer patients. The V end was cut by 8 bases, the J end by 5 bases, with 27 bases between. Germline-derived CDR1 and CDR2 are LNHDA and SQIVND (reference sequence). The CDR3 contains 17 residues. Using immunoSEQ multiplex PCR, the repertoire was profiled, and TCRdb retains in-frame clones only, with some absent. The table shows tens of thousands of clones, with 94% occurring only once. This rearrangement joins TRBV19 to TRBJ1-1, with D possibly matching TRBD1 (6 bases). What was sequenced was blood. The sequence came from a woman in her twenties or thirties in good health. This CDR3 reads CASHPRGGAWMSTEAFF. The DNA for the CDR3 is TGTGCCAGTCACCCTCGGGGGGGGGCTTGGATGTCAACTGAAGCTTTCTTT.